The sequence of this T cell receptor beta chain was determined in a study of blood T cell repertoires in COVID-19. Study in general: The United States, Italy and Spain were the sources of the acute and convalescent COVID-19 samples.

The CDR3 is 14 amino acids. With 3 bases clipped from V and 2 bases from J, the junction kept 4 bases outside the gene matches. Per the germline V gene, CDR1 is SGHRS and CDR2 is YFSETQ. This table comes from immunoSEQ multiplex PCR, and its TCRdb copy is limited to in-frame clones, with some not included. The profile covers approximately 280,000 clones, with around nine tenths appearing a single time and approximately 1.8% taken by the ten largest. Participants were aged about 18 to 89 years from 24 US areas. Donors were grouped by their self-reported clinical history. Among Cohort 3 donors, those recovered had two negative PCRs, clearance, or symptom resolution.

The TCR was taken from a woman between 55 and 75 years old who had recovered from COVID-19. The chain uses TRBV5-1 and TRBJ2-7, with 8 bases that match TRBD2. Sequenced input: PBMCs or T cells enriched from blood (not recorded which). The DNA for the CDR3 is TGCGCCAGCAGCTCGGGAGGGAAACCCTACGAGCAGTACTTC. This encodes CASSSGGKPYEQYF.